This TCR beta chain was obtained from a study of OX40 agonist ivuxolimab in advanced cancers. The CDR3 spans 13 residues. CDR1 is SNHLY, CDR2 FYNNEI, per germline. Trimming took off 4 bases at V and 4 bases at J, with 5 bases between the two ends. Produced via immunoSEQ multiplex PCR; TCRdb's table is partial and in-frame only. The table has some 70,000 clones, 85% to 90% seen once. The starting material was CD4+ or CD8+ T cells sorted from blood, obtained in a trial of the OX40 agonist ivuxolimab. The V gene is TRBV2, the J gene TRBJ1-6, with TRBD1 as a possible D gene (5 bases). The receptor was derived from an adult with an advanced solid tumor such as melanoma, head and neck, liver or kidney cancer. CDR3 protein: CASSGQYNSPLHF. CDR3 DNA sequence: TGTGCCAGCAGTGGACAGTATAATTCACCCCTCCACTTT.